The 30 T cell receptor beta chains listed next were all sequenced from one sample in a study of shared clonotypes between healthy human individuals. CD45RO-negative, CCR7-selected cells formed the naive CD8 fraction, which excluded terminally differentiated effector memory CD45RA+ cells. The method was immunoSEQ multiplex PCR; TCRdb's version includes in-frame clones alone and lacks a portion of them. The table shows more than 2 million clones, with about 94% occurring only once. Sequencing was carried out using naive CD8+ T cells from PBMCs. The receptors here all came from a man younger than 35 in good health. Some clones in this sample may be carry-over from other donors' samples.

V and J are TRBV7-3 and TRBJ2-1, with D possibly TRBD2 on 6 matching bases. The CDR3 has 15 amino acids. V dropped 4 bases and J dropped 7 bases, with 17 bases sitting between them. The germline CDR1 and CDR2 sequences are SGHTA and FQGTGA. CDR3 sequence: CASSSTGTEANEQFF. The CDR3 DNA sequence: TGTGCCAGCAGCTCTACCGGGACTGAGGCGAATGAGCAGTTCTTC.

This clone was recorded once. V and J are TRBV29-1 and TRBJ1-5; TRBD1 might be the D (5 bases). Trimming shortened V by 1 base and J by 6 bases, and 16 bases separated the two germline ends. Germline V gene data show CDR1 as SQVTM and CDR2 as ANQGSEA. CDR3 length: 15 amino acids. In nucleotides, the CDR3 is TGCAGCGTTGAAGGGGGCAGGGTTGGATGTCAGCCCCAGCATTTT. Translated: CSVEGGRVGCQPQHF.

This chain connects TRBV19 to TRBJ2-1; 7 bases line up with TRBD2. V lost 9 bases to trimming and J lost 0 bases; unmatched junction nucleotides: 8. There are 15 residues in the CDR3. Germline lookup yields CDR1 LNHDA and CDR2 SQIVND (reference sequence). In DNA form, the CDR3 reads TGTGCCAGAATTAGCGGGCGTTGCTCCTACAATGAGCAGTTCTTC. This sequence encodes CARISGRCSYNEQFF. The variable domain in full, completed from reference TRBV19 and TRBJ2-1, reads DGGITQSPKYLFRKEGQNVTLSCEQNLNHDAMYWYRQDPGQGLRLIYYSQIVNDFQKGDIAEGYSVSREKKESFPLTVTSAQKNPTAFYLCARISGRCSYNEQFFGPGTRLTVL.

In regard to this clone: In the same sample, other DNA sequences code for this CDR3. The chain recombines TRBV28 with TRBJ1-2, with D maybe TRBD1 (5 bases). With 6 bases removed from V and 4 bases from J, the gap between germline ends came to 9 bases. CDR1 and CDR2 from the germline V gene are MDHEN and SYDVKM. This CDR3 has 12 residues. Here the CDR3 DNA reads TGTGCCAGCAGCCCGGGACTCTATGGCTACACCTTC. This translates into CASSPGLYGYTF.

The chain carries TRBV15 and TRBJ2-3; the D gene is possibly TRBD2 (5 bases). Germline CDR1 is LNHNV and CDR2 is YYDKDF (reference sequence). The V end lost 1 base, the J end lost 4 bases, and 12 bases lay between the germline ends. This CDR3 is 15 amino acids long. This CDR3 is CATSRGRTPSDTQYF. The CDR3 nucleotides are TGTGCCACCAGCAGAGGACGGACTCCCTCAGATACGCAGTATTTT.

The rearrangement joins TRBV27 to TRBJ2-3, with 11 positions matching TRBD1. The germline V gene encodes CDR1 MNHEY and CDR2 SMNVEV (reference sequence). The V and J ends lost 1 base and 4 bases, in that order; junction bases with no gene match: 7. The CDR3 extends over 17 amino acids. The DNA for the CDR3 is TGTGCCAGCAGTTTATTAGGGACAGGGGGGATGTCAGATACGCAGTATTTT. Residues: CASSLLGTGGMSDTQYF.

The chain couples TRBV4-3 to TRBJ2-3, with D maybe TRBD1 (6 bases). Trimming shortened V by 4 bases and J by 0 bases, and 11 bases separated the two germline ends. The CDR3 spans 15 residues. CDR1 is LGHNA, CDR2 YSLEER, per germline. CDR3 sequence reads: CASSLRTASTDTQYF. Here the CDR3 DNA reads TGCGCCAGCAGCCTTCGGACAGCCAGCACAGATACGCAGTATTTT.

The gene calls are TRBV27 and TRBJ2-5; 9 nucleotides match TRBD1. Germline values: CDR1 MNHEY, CDR2 SMNVEV (reference sequence). This CDR3 has 16 amino acids. V lost 2 bases to trimming and J lost 5 bases; unmatched junction nucleotides: 9. The CDR3 coding sequence is TGTGCCAGCAGTTTAGGCCAACAGGGGGCGGGGGAGACCCAGTACTTC. This sequence encodes CASSLGQQGAGETQYF.

The chain uses TRBV9 and TRBJ2-1; TRBD2 matches 8 bases. The trim removed 3 bases at V and 2 bases at J, leaving 4 bases unmatched. This CDR3 spans 15 amino acids. Germline values: CDR1 SGDLS, CDR2 YYNGEE. The CDR3 spells CASSGTSGTYNEQFF. The CDR3 coding sequence is TGTGCCAGCAGCGGAACTAGCGGAACCTACAATGAGCAGTTCTTC. The variable domain in full, with the rest retrieved from reference TRBV9 and TRBJ2-1, is DSGVTQTPKHLITATGQRVTLRCSPRSGDLSVYWYQQSLDQGLQFLIQYYNGEERAKGNILERFSAQQFPDLHSELNLSSLELGDSALYFCASSGTSGTYNEQFFGPGTRLTVL.

The V and J genes are TRBV9 and TRBJ2-7, with 8 positions matching TRBD2. The J segment lost 5 bases and the V segment lost 2 bases, leaving 9 bases of the junction unmatched. This CDR3 comprises 15 residues. Germline loops: CDR1 SGDLS, CDR2 YYNGEE. CDR3 amino acids: CASSVGSGMRDEQYF. The CDR3 nucleotides are TGTGCCAGCAGCGTGGGTAGCGGGATGAGGGACGAGCAGTACTTC.

V gene TRBV6-5 combines with J gene TRBJ2-7; 7 nucleotides agree with TRBD1. The germline V gene encodes CDR1 MNHEY and CDR2 SVGAGI. The CDR3 runs 15 residues. With V trimmed by 0 bases and J by 6 bases, 8 bases remained unmatched. The DNA for the CDR3 is TGTGCCAGCAGTTACTCGAGACAGGGTGAAGGCGAGCAGTACTTC. It encodes CASSYSRQGEGEQYF.

The chain recombines TRBV10-3 with TRBJ1-1; D is undetermined. The V end was cut by 0 bases, the J end by 0 bases, with 8 bases between. Per the germline V gene, CDR1 is ENHRY and CDR2 is SYGVKD. This CDR3 is 15 amino acids long. CDR3 loop: CAISESPQMNTEAFF. DNA of the CDR3: TGTGCCATCAGTGAGTCTCCCCAGATGAACACTGAAGCTTTCTTT.

The chain couples TRBV2 to TRBJ2-7; TRBD2 agrees at 8 bases. The V gene end was trimmed by 11 bases and the J gene end by 0 bases; junction bases not matched to a gene: 12. The CDR3 length is 15 residues. Germline V gene sequence: CDR1 SNHLY, CDR2 FYNNEI. CDR3 amino acids: CAARRGGGSSYEQYF. CDR3 in DNA: TGTGCCGCACGCCGGGGCGGGGGGAGCTCCTACGAGCAGTACTTC. Full variable domain (rest looked up from reference TRBV2 and TRBJ2-7): EPEVTQTPSHQVTQMGQEVILRCVPISNHLYFYWYRQILGQKVEFLVSFYNNEISEKSEIFDDQFSVERPDGSNFTLKIRSTKLEDSAMYFCAARRGGGSSYEQYFGPGTRLTVT.

This sequence joins TRBV6-5 and TRBJ1-3, with a weak D call TRBD1 (6 bases). The CDR3 has 15 amino acids. The V end was cut by 3 bases, the J end by 2 bases, with 11 bases between. From germline, CDR1 is MNHEY and CDR2 SVGAGI. As DNA, the CDR3 is TGTGCCAGCAGTTATGGACAGTCGGCTGGAAACACCATATATTTT. It is translated as CASSYGQSAGNTIYF.

The V call is TRBV6-1, the J call TRBJ1-2; D is uncertain. CDR3 length equals 14 residues. CDR1 is MNHNS, CDR2 SASEGT, per germline. V shed 2 bases and J shed 4 bases, with 11 bases lying between them. CDR3 nucleotide sequence: TGTGCCAGCAGTGAATTGGCTTCCTTCTATGGCTACACCTTC. Translated, it gives CASSELASFYGYTF.

A word on this clone: Within the sample, other DNA sequences also encode this same CDR3. V and J are TRBV5-1 and TRBJ1-1, with D possibly matching TRBD1 (6 bases). V was pared by 0 bases and J by 4 bases, with 10 bases between. The CDR3 has 14 amino acids. From germline, CDR1 is SGHRS and CDR2 YFSETQ. CDR3 in amino acids: CASSLGTATTEAFF. The CDR3, as DNA: TGCGCCAGCAGCTTGGGGACAGCTACCACTGAAGCTTTCTTT. Full variable domain (missing parts from reference TRBV5-1 and TRBJ1-1): KAGVTQTPRYLIKTRGQQVTLSCSPISGHRSVSWYQQTPGQGLQFLFEYFSETQRNKGNFPGRFSGRQFSNSRSEMNVSTLELGDSALYLCASSLGTATTEAFFGQGTRLTVV.

The table lists this clone with a few counts. V usage is TRBV11-2 and J usage is TRBJ1-1, with no clear D. V lost 2 bases to trimming and J lost 3 bases, with 7 bases between them. There are 13 residues in the CDR3. Germline V gene lookup returns CDR1 SGHAT and CDR2 FQNNGV. The CDR3 reads CASSLFSDTEAFF. The CDR3 region has the DNA TGTGCCAGCAGCTTATTCAGCGACACTGAAGCTTTCTTT.

The chain links TRBV19 to TRBJ2-1; D possibly matches TRBD1 or TRBD2 (5 bases each). Germline loops: CDR1 LNHDA, CDR2 SQIVND (reference sequence). The V gene lost 4 bases and the J gene lost 10 bases, with 8 bases spanning the gap. The CDR3 runs 11 residues. The CDR3 loop reads CASSSRGEQFF. CDR3 bases: TGTGCCAGTAGTAGCCGGGGCGAGCAGTTCTTC.

In the case of this clone: The same CDR3 can be traced to other DNA sequences in this sample. This chain joins TRBV28 and TRBJ1-5, with D unclear. CDR1 and CDR2 (germline): MDHEN, SYDVKM. The CDR3 sequence is 14 residues long. The germline V and J ends were trimmed by 3 bases and 2 bases, with 8 bases remaining between them. DNA of the CDR3: TGTGCCAGCAGTTTCTCCTGGGGCAATCAGCCCCAGCATTTT. It yields the protein CASSFSWGNQPQHF.

This chain uses TRBV7-6 with TRBJ1-5; 9 bases are shared with TRBD1. The CDR3 extends over 15 amino acids. Germline V CDR1 and CDR2: SGHVS, FNYEAQ. V shed 4 bases, J shed 0 bases, and the junction held 1 base outside the gene matches. The chain's CDR3 is CASSSGQGSNQPQHF. The CDR3 DNA sequence: TGTGCCAGCAGCTCGGGACAGGGTAGCAATCAGCCCCAGCATTTT.

The rearrangement uses TRBV9 and TRBJ2-7, with TRBD1 identical over 8 bases. This CDR3 region has 15 residues. Germline V lookup: CDR1 SGDLS, CDR2 YYNGEE. After removal of 0 bases from V and 4 bases from J, the junction contained 6 bases not matched to a gene. The CDR3 loop reads CASSVDRGSFYEQYF. The CDR3 DNA sequence: TGTGCCAGCAGCGTAGACAGGGGGAGTTTTTACGAGCAGTACTTC. Together with reference TRBV9 and TRBJ2-7, the CDR3 gives the full variable domain: DSGVTQTPKHLITATGQRVTLRCSPRSGDLSVYWYQQSLDQGLQFLIQYYNGEERAKGNILERFSAQQFPDLHSELNLSSLELGDSALYFCASSVDRGSFYEQYFGPGTRLTVT.

The chain couples TRBV7-9 to TRBJ2-7, with no clear D. This CDR3 region has 15 residues. Germline V lookup: CDR1 SEHNR, CDR2 FQNEAQ (reference sequence). Trimming took off 3 bases at V and 3 bases at J, with 15 bases between the two ends. This CDR3 is CASSFPDPSGYEQYF. CDR3 bases: TGTGCCAGCAGCTTCCCCGACCCCTCTGGCTACGAGCAGTACTTC.

The chain is built from TRBV29-1 and TRBJ2-1, with D possibly being TRBD2 (5 bases). The length of the CDR3 is 15 residues. Germline CDR1 and CDR2: SQVTM and ANQGSEA. Between the trimmed V and J ends, which lost 5 bases and 5 bases, there was a span of 19 bases. CDR3 nucleotide sequence: TGCAGCGTTAGTACCTCCGGGATAGGTAACAATGAGCAGTTCTTC. It encodes CSVSTSGIGNNEQFF.

The chain combines TRBV15 with TRBJ1-4; the D is unclear. Germline CDR1 is LNHNV and CDR2 is YYDKDF (reference sequence). The germline V and J ends were trimmed by 4 bases and 3 bases, with 12 bases remaining between them. The CDR3 length is 15 residues. The CDR3 spells CATSTPFGPNEKLFF. Written as DNA, the CDR3 is TGTGCCACCAGCACTCCATTTGGCCCTAATGAAAAACTGTTTTTT.

The chain uses TRBV6-1 and TRBJ1-1; D unclear. V was trimmed by 1 base and J by 0 bases, leaving 15 bases between them. The CDR3 is 17 residues long. The V gene's germline CDR1 is MNHNS and CDR2 SASEGT. The CDR3 loop reads CASSEGRPIRMNTEAFF. The DNA for the CDR3 is TGTGCCAGCAGTGAAGGAAGACCCATAAGGATGAACACTGAAGCTTTCTTT.

This clone was recorded a few times. V is TRBV7-9 and J is TRBJ2-1; possibly TRBD2 for D (5 bases). The CDR3 length is 14 residues. Germline lookup yields CDR1 SEHNR and CDR2 FQNEAQ (reference sequence). Trimming stripped 3 bases from V and 6 bases from J, with 12 bases between. Written as DNA, the CDR3 is TGTGCCAGCAGCTTTGGACCGGGGTCCAATGAGCAGTTCTTC. Its protein product is CASSFGPGSNEQFF.

This clone was seen only a few times. Other DNA sequences in the sample encode the same CDR3. This chain joins TRBV27 and TRBJ1-1, with 9 bases that match TRBD1. Germline V gene sequence: CDR1 MNHEY, CDR2 SMNVEV (reference sequence). This CDR3 is built from 15 residues. The trim removed 0 bases at V and 1 base at J, leaving 0 bases unmatched. This CDR3 reads CASSLSDRGNTEAFF. The CDR3 DNA is TGTGCCAGCAGTTTATCGGACAGGGGGAACACTGAAGCTTTCTTT.

The chain recombines TRBV19 with TRBJ2-7, with 11 bases identical to TRBD2. Germline CDR1 LNHDA, CDR2 SQIVND (reference sequence). This CDR3 comprises 15 residues. With V trimmed by 5 bases and J by 12 bases, 15 bases remained unmatched. The CDR3 DNA sequence: TGTGCCAGTAGTCCGTCATTGGGACTAGCGGTCCCTCCGTACTTC. The encoded protein is CASSPSLGLAVPPYF.

The chain has TRBV7-9 and TRBJ2-7; TRBD2 might be the D (7 bases). The CDR3 covers 15 residues. Germline CDR1 reads SEHNR; CDR2 reads FQNEAQ (reference sequence). V dropped 2 bases and J dropped 5 bases, with 16 bases sitting between them. The CDR3 DNA follows: TGTGCCAGCAGCTTAATAAGGGGAGGGGGTGACGAGCAGTACTTC. This encodes CASSLIRGGGDEQYF.

The chain employs TRBV5-1 and TRBJ2-2; D is uncertain. Germline-derived CDR1 and CDR2 are SGHRS and YFSETQ. There are 16 residues in the CDR3. Trimming cost V 3 bases and J 0 bases, with 12 bases left between them. The CDR3, as DNA: TGCGCCAGCAGCTGGCAGTCCAGATCGAACACCGGGGAGCTGTTTTTT. Its translation is CASSWQSRSNTGELFF. Full variable domain (rest looked up from reference TRBV5-1 and TRBJ2-2): KAGVTQTPRYLIKTRGQQVTLSCSPISGHRSVSWYQQTPGQGLQFLFEYFSETQRNKGNFPGRFSGRQFSNSRSEMNVSTLELGDSALYLCASSWQSRSNTGELFFGEGSRLTVL.